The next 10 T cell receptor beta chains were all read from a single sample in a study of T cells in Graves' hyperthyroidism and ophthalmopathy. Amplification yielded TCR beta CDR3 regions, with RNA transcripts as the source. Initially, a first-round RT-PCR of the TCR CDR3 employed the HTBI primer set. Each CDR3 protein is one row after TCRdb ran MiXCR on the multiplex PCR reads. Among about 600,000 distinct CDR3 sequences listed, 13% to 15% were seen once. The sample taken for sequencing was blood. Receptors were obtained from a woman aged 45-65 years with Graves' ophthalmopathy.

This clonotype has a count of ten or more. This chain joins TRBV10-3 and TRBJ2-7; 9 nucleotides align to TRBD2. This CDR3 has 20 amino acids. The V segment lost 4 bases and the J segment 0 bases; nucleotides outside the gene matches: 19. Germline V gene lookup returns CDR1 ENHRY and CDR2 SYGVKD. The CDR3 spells CAISAVAPGTSRTLSYEQYF. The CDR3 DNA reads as TGTGCCATCAGTGCCGTGGCCCCTGGGACTAGCAGAACACTCTCCTACGAGCAGTACTTC.

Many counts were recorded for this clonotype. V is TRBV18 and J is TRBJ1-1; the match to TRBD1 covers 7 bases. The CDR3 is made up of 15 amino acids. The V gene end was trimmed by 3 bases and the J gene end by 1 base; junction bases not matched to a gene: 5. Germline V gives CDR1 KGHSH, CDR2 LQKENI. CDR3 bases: TGTGCCAGCTCACCGGAGGGGGCTTGGAACACTGAAGCTTTCTTT. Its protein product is CASSPEGAWNTEAFF. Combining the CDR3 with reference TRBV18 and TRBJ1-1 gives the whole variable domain NAGVMQNPRHLVRRRGQEARLRCSPMKGHSHVYWYRQLPEEGLKFMVYLQKENIIDESGMPKERFSAEFPKEGPSILRIQQVVRGDSAAYFCASSPEGAWNTEAFFGQGTRLTVV.

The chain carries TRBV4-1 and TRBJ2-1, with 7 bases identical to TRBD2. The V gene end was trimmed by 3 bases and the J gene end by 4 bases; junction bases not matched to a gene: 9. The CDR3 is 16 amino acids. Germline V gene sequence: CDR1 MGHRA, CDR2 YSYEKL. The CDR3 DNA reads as TGCGCCAGCAGCCACCAAGGCCTAGCGGATTACAATGAGCAGTTCTTC. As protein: CASSHQGLADYNEQFF.

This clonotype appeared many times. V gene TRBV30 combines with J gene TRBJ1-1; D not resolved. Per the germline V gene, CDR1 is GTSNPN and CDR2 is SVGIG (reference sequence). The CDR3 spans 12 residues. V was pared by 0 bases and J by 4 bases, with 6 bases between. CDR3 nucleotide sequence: TGTGCCTGGAGTGTCTTGGTCACTGAAGCTTTCTTT. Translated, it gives CAWSVLVTEAFF. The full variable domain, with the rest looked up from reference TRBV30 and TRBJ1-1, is SQTIHQWPATLVQPVGSPLSLECTVEGTSNPNLYWYRQAAGRGLQLLFYSVGIGQISSEVPQNLSASRPQDRQFILSSKKLLLSDSGFYLCAWSVLVTEAFFGQGTRLTVV.

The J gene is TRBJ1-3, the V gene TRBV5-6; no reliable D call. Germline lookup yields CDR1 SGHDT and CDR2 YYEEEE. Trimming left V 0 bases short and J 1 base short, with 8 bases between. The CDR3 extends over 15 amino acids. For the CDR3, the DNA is TGTGCCAGCAGCTTGGACAGATTTTCTGGAAACACCATATATTTT. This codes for CASSLDRFSGNTIYF.

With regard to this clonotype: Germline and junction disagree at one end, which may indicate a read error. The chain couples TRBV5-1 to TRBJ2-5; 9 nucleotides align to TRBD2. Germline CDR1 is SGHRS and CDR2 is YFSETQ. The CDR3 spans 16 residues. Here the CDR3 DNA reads TGTGCCAGCAGCCTCGGACTAGCGACCAACCAAGAGACCCAGTACTTC. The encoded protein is CASSLGLATNQETQYF. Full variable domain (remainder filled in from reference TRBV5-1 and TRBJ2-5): KAGVTQTPRYLIKTRGQQVTLSCSPISGHRSVSWYQQTPGQGLQFLFEYFSETQRNKGNFPGRFSGRQFSNSRSEMNVSTLELGDSALYLCASSLGLATNQETQYFGPGTRLLVL.

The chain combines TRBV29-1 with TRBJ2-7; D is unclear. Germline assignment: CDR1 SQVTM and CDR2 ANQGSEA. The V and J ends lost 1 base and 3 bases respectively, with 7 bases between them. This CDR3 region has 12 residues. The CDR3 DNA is TGCAGCGTTGAAGGGGTCCACTACGAGCAGTACTTC. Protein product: CSVEGVHYEQYF.

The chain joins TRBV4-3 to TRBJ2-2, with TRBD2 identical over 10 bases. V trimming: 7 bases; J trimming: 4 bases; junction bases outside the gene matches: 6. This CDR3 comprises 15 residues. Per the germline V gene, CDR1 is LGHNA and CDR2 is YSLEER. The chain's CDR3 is CASTASGSGTGELFF. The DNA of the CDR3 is TGCGCCAGCACCGCTAGCGGGAGTGGCACCGGGGAGCTGTTTTTT.

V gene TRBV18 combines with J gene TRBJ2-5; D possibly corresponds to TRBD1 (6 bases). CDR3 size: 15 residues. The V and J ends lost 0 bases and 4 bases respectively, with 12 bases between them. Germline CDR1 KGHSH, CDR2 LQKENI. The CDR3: CASSPPGQPGETQYF. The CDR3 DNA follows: TGTGCCAGCTCACCACCGGGACAACCAGGAGAGACCCAGTACTTC.

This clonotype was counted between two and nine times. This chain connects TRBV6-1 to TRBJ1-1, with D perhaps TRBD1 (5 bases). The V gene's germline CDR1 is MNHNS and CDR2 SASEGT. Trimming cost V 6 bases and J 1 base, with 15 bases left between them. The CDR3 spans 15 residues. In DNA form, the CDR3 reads TGTGCCAGCAGGCCCGAATCCGGGGCGAACACTGAAGCTTTCTTT. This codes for CASRPESGANTEAFF.